The rows below give T cell receptor beta chains drawn from one sample of a study of T cell responses to AZD1222 COVID-19 vaccine. Clones were sequenced by immunoSEQ multiplex PCR, and TCRdb holds only the in-frame ones, with some missing. The sample has approximately 100,000 clones, 90% seen once. The sequencing used peripheral blood, collected on day 0 of AZD1222 vaccination. The receptors shown here come from an adult in good health. The CDR3 runs from the conserved cysteine through the conserved F or W. Each record gives: J gene, D gene, clone size, V gene, CDR3 DNA, CDR3 protein. The D gene is left open where the match is weak. A clone size is listed for some rows: how often the clone was seen (once, few, many), or a class if it is expanded.

TRBJ2-2	TRBD1	once	TRBV7-8	TGTGCCAGCAGCCCGTGGGACAGTCGGACCGGGGAGCTGTTTTTT	CASSPWDSRTGELFF
TRBJ1-2	NA	NA	TRBV19	TGTGCCAGTACCGCACAGGTGGACGAGGGCTACACCTTC	CASTAQVDEGYTF
TRBJ1-2	NA	NA	TRBV19	TGTGCCAGTAGTATTGGGCTGCGTGGGGGCTACACCTTC	CASSIGLRGGYTF
TRBJ2-3	NA	NA	TRBV6-4	TGTGCCAGCAGGGGTCCACTTTCCACAGATACGCAGTATTTT	CASRGPLSTDTQYF
TRBJ2-7	NA	NA	TRBV6-1	TGTGCCAGCAGTGAACGCATAATCTACGAGCAGTACTTC	CASSERIIYEQYF
TRBJ2-6	NA	once	TRBV5-1	TGCGCCAGCAGCTTGATTGCCTCTGGGGCCAACGTCCTGACTTTC	CASSLIASGANVLTF
TRBJ2-1	NA	NA	TRBV11-2	TGTGCCAGCAGCTTGTTAGGTGAGCAGTTCTTC	CASSLLGEQFF
TRBJ1-2	NA	NA	TRBV5-4	TGTGCCAGCAGCTTGGCCCACCTGGGGGCAAGATATGGCTACACCTTC	CASSLAHLGARYGYTF
TRBJ1-3	NA	NA	TRBV28	TGTGCCAGCAGTTCGGAGGGTAACTCTGGAAACACCATATATTTT	CASSSEGNSGNTIYF
TRBJ2-7	NA	NA	TRBV7-6	NA	CASSLVGGGAVYEGYF
TRBJ1-5	TRBD1	NA	TRBV7-8	TGTGCCAGCAGCAGCACAGGGGTTGGCAATCAGCCCCAGCATTTT	CASSSTGVGNQPQHF
TRBJ1-1	NA	NA	TRBV18	TGTGCCAGCTCACCGGATGGGGACACTGAAGCTTTCTTT	CASSPDGDTEAFF
TRBJ2-2	TRBD2	NA	TRBV5-1	TGCGCCAGCAGCCCCCACCGGGGGGAAGCCGGGGAGCTGTTTTTT	CASSPHRGEAGELFF
TRBJ1-3	NA	NA	TRBV18	TGTGCCAGCTCACCGGTCCAGGGTACCCCTGGAAACACCATATATTTT	CASSPVQGTPGNTIYF
TRBJ2-3	NA	NA	TRBV28	TGTGCCAGCAGTTTTTCGCGTGCCGGCACAGATACGCAGTATTTT	CASSFSRAGTDTQYF
TRBJ1-2	NA	NA	TRBV6-5	TGTGCCAGCAGTCTCCTGGGGGGCAACTATGGCTACACCTTC	CASSLLGGNYGYTF
TRBJ2-5	TRBD2	NA	TRBV27	TGTGCCAGCAGTTTACTGACTAGCGCGCAGACCCAGTACTTC	CASSLLTSAQTQYF
TRBJ1-2	TRBD1	NA	TRBV29-1	TGCAGCGTCAAAGAGGGCCTACAGGGGGCTGTAAGTGGCTACACCTTC	CSVKEGLQGAVSGYTF
TRBJ2-1	NA	once	TRBV5-1	TGCGCCAGCAGCCCAAACACCGGGGGGCACAATGAGCAGTTCTTC	CASSPNTGGHNEQFF
TRBJ2-5	TRBD2	NA	TRBV3-1/TRBV3-2	TGTGCCAGCAGCCCCCAACTAGCGCAAGAGACCCAGTACTTC	CASSPQLAQETQYF
TRBJ2-2	TRBD2	NA	TRBV30	TGTGCCTGGATGGGAGGGGATACCGGGGAGCTGTTTTTT	CAWMGGDTGELFF
TRBJ1-3	TRBD1	NA	TRBV9	TGTGCCAGCAGCGTAGACGGGCAGGGGGCGGACACCATATATTTT	CASSVDGQGADTIYF
TRBJ2-1	NA	NA	TRBV5-1	TGCGCCAGCAGCCTGTCCATTGAGTGGTTCTTC	CASSLSIEWFF
TRBJ1-1	NA	NA	TRBV29-1	TGCAGCGTTGGTAAGGCGGCCGACAACACTGAAGCTTTCTTT	CSVGKAADNTEAFF
TRBJ1-2	NA	NA	TRBV5-1	TGCGCCAGCAGCCGTTGGGACCGAGAATATGGCTACACCTTC	CASSRWDREYGYTF
TRBJ2-7	NA	NA	TRBV10-3	TGTGCCATCAGTGACCGCGACGGACCCTACGAGCAGTACTTC	CAISDRDGPYEQYF
TRBJ1-2	NA	NA	TRBV3-1/TRBV3-2	TGTGCCAGCAGCCCGCGGACAGTATATGGCTACACCTTC	CASSPRTVYGYTF
TRBJ1-6	TRBD1	NA	TRBV5-5	TGTGCCAGCAGCCGGGGGACAGGGAATAATTCACCCCTCCACTTT	CASSRGTGNNSPLHF
TRBJ2-7	NA	NA	TRBV15	TGTGCCACCAGCAGAGATAACGGGGGCTACGAGCAGTACTTC	CATSRDNGGYEQYF
TRBJ1-6	NA	NA	TRBV14	TGTGCCAGCAGCCAAGACTGGGGGCCCCTCCACTTT	CASSQDWGPLHF
TRBJ1-5	NA	few	TRBV14	TGTGCCAGCAGCCAAGTCGAGGGACGGCCCCAGCATTTT	CASSQVEGRPQHF
TRBJ2-3	NA	NA	TRBV5-5	TGTGCCAGCAGCTTGGGATGGAGCACAGATACGCAGTATTTT	CASSLGWSTDTQYF
TRBJ2-1	NA	NA	TRBV6-5	TGTGCCAGCAGCTACCTCAGGGGCAATGAGCAGTTCTTC	CASSYLRGNEQFF
TRBJ1-2	TRBD1	NA	TRBV28	TGTGCCAGCAGACGCACAGGGGGCTGGGGCTACACCTTC	CASRRTGGWGYTF
TRBJ2-1	TRBD2	NA	TRBV11-2	TGTGCCAGCAGCTTAGACGTGGGACTAGCGGGGGGGCAGCAGTTCTTC	CASSLDVGLAGGQQFF
TRBJ2-7	NA	NA	TRBV15	TGTGCCACCAGCAGAGTGGGTCAGGGACCCAACGAGCAGTACTTC	CATSRVGQGPNEQYF
TRBJ2-7	TRBD2	NA	TRBV5-6	TGTGCCAGCAGCCCGGGACTAGGGATCTACGAGCAGTACTTC	CASSPGLGIYEQYF
TRBJ1-1	NA	NA	TRBV19	TGTGCCAGTAGTACCTTCAACACTGAAGCTTTCTTT	CASSTFNTEAFF
TRBJ2-2	TRBD1	NA	TRBV9	TGTGCCAGCAGCGCCAATCCGGGACAGGGCTCCACCGGGGAGCTGTTTTTT	CASSANPGQGSTGELFF
TRBJ1-4	NA	NA	TRBV11-2	TGTGCCAGCAGCCGGAACGTGGGGGCTTCTAATGAAAAACTGTTTTTT	CASSRNVGASNEKLFF
TRBJ1-2	NA	NA	TRBV30	TGTGCCTGGTCCGGGACATCTGATGGCTACACCTTC	CAWSGTSDGYTF
TRBJ1-2	NA	NA	TRBV2	TGTGCCAGCAGTGAAGGGGCGAAGGGCTACTATGGCTACACCTTC	CASSEGAKGYYGYTF
TRBJ1-6	NA	NA	TRBV2	TGTGCCAGCAAGGACAGTCTTAACTCCTATAATTCACCCCTCCACTTT	CASKDSLNSYNSPLHF
TRBJ1-1	NA	NA	TRBV28	TGTGCCAGCAGTTTACATCCCCAGAACGCTGAAGCTTTCTTT	CASSLHPQNAEAFF
TRBJ2-1	NA	NA	TRBV2	TGTGCCAGCGAGGGCCGGGCGATGGATGGACACATATGGTACAATGAGCAGTTCTTC	CASEGRAMDGHIWYNEQFF
TRBJ1-6	NA	NA	TRBV5-1	TGCGCCAGCAGCAGGGAATACGATTCACCCCTCCACTTT	CASSREYDSPLHF
TRBJ1-6	NA	NA	TRBV7-2	TGTGCCAGCAGCCCCCCTTCGGGTAGCGCGCCCCTCCACTTT	CASSPPSGSAPLHF
TRBJ1-3	NA	once	TRBV11-2	TGTGCCAGCAGCTTAGGAGGGAACTCTGGAAACACCATATATTTT	CASSLGGNSGNTIYF
TRBJ2-7	TRBD1	NA	TRBV14	TGTGCCAGCATCGGACAGGGAGGCGAGCAGTACTTC	CASIGQGGEQYF
TRBJ2-7	TRBD1	once	TRBV9	TGTGCCAGCAGCGCGGGGGCGCCGGGACAGGGTCCCTACGAGCAGTACTTC	CASSAGAPGQGPYEQYF
TRBJ2-7	NA	NA	TRBV5-1	TGCGCCAGCAGCTTGTACCAGGCTCCCGAGCAGTACTTC	CASSLYQAPEQYF
TRBJ1-6	NA	NA	TRBV28	TGTGCCAGCAGTTTAGAGCAGAGAAATTCACCCCTCCACTTT	CASSLEQRNSPLHF
TRBJ2-3	NA	NA	TRBV28	TGTGCCAGCAGTTGGGGTGACATTTTTCGGGGTGCAGGGGCTTACACAGATACGCAGTATTTT	CASSWGDIFRGAGAYTDTQYF